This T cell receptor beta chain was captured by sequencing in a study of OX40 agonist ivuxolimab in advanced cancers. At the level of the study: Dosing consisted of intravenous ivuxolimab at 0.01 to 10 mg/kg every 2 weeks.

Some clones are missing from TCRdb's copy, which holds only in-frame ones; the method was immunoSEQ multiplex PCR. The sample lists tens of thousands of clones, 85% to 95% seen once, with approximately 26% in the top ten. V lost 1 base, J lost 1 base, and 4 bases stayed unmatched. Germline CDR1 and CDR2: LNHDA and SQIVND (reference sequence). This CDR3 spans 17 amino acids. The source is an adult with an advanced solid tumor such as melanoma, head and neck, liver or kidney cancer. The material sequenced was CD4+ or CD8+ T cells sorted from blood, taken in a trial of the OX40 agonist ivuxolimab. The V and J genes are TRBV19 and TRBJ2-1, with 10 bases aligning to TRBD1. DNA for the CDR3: TGTGCCAGTAGTATAGGACAGGGGGCCTCATCCTACAATGAGCAGTTCTTC. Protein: CASSIGQGASSYNEQFF.